Below, 12 T cell receptor beta chains from the same sample are listed, as sequenced in a study of shared clonotypes between healthy human individuals (dated by TCRdb to the early 2020s). The protocol used for the library was the immunoSEQ multiplex PCR assay. TCRdb limited this immuneACCESS table to in-frame rearrangements with V and J called. A share of clones is missing; checked studies link under half to unresolved V genes, and the rest is unexplained. This sample holds around 700,000 clones; 72% were observed only once. The leading ten clones occupy around 1.8% of the sample. The source material was memory CD4+ T cells sorted from blood. What this sample's cell subset or site label stands for: CD45RA-negative fraction. The receptors derive from a woman aged 25 to 39 in good health.

This chain connects TRBV28 to TRBJ1-3, with unresolved D. V lost 6 bases to trimming and J lost 0 bases, with 9 bases between them. Germline CDR1 MDHEN, CDR2 SYDVKM. CDR3 length: 14 amino acids. This CDR3 is CASRVGHSGNTIYF. CDR3 DNA: TGTGCCAGCAGAGTAGGGCACTCTGGAAACACCATATATTTT.

CDR3 in DNA: TGTGCCAGCAGTCAAGGACAGGGGCGGGAGCAGTACTTC. Translated: CASSQGQGREQYF. This sequence joins TRBV11-2 and TRBJ2-7, with 9 nucleotides matching TRBD1. Per the germline V gene, CDR1 is SGHAT and CDR2 is FQNNGV. The CDR3 loop spans 13 amino acids. The junction had 7 bases not matched to a gene; V was cut back by 6 bases and J by 7 bases.

The chain uses TRBV18 and TRBJ2-7, with D possibly being TRBD2 (5 bases). CDR3 length: 13 amino acids. V lost 5 bases to trimming and J lost 3 bases, with 11 bases between them. Germline CDR1 KGHSH, CDR2 LQKENI. CDR3 DNA: TGTGCCAGCTCAGCGTTCGAGGGCTACGAGCAGTACTTC. The encoded protein is CASSAFEGYEQYF.

The chain recombines TRBV4-1 with TRBJ1-5; possible D gene TRBD1, 5 bases. CDR3 length equals 18 residues. The V end lost 2 bases, the J end lost 3 bases, and 20 bases lay between the germline ends. The germline V gene encodes CDR1 MGHRA and CDR2 YSYEKL. CDR3 coding DNA: TGCGCCAGCAGCCAATTTGGACGGGACTCAGCCGACAATCAGCCCCAGCATTTT. This translates into CASSQFGRDSADNQPQHF.

This chain joins TRBV6-5 and TRBJ2-1; D is unresolved. Germline V gives CDR1 MNHEY, CDR2 SVGAGI. The CDR3 loop spans 11 amino acids. Trimming took off 8 bases at V and 7 bases at J, with 9 bases between the two ends. In DNA, the CDR3 is TGTGCCAGCCGACGGAATAATGAGCAGTTCTTC. This gives the protein CASRRNNEQFF.

This clone has more than one count but fewer than ten. The chain has TRBV9 and TRBJ1-2, with 8 bases fitting TRBD1. The CDR3 is 13 residues long. Germline values: CDR1 SGDLS, CDR2 YYNGEE. V dropped 2 bases and J dropped 9; count of bases not matched to a gene: 6. The CDR3: CASSVQGAPSYTF. The CDR3 DNA reads TGTGCCAGCAGCGTGCAGGGGGCGCCCAGCTACACCTTC.

Concerning this clone itself: Different DNA sequences within this sample yield the same CDR3. The chain is built from TRBV19 and TRBJ1-5; 9 bases fit TRBD1. Trimming at V came to 7 bases and at J to 7 bases, leaving 8 bases not matched to a gene. The CDR3 covers 14 residues. Germline lookup yields CDR1 LNHDA and CDR2 SQIVND (reference sequence). The CDR3 region has the DNA TGTGCCAGTAAGAGGGGGACAGGGAACCAGCCCCAGCATTTT. As protein: CASKRGTGNQPQHF.

The CDR3 DNA is TGTGCCAGCAGTCCCCGGGGTATGAACACTGAAGCTTTCTTT. It yields the protein CASSPRGMNTEAFF. This chain joins TRBV27 and TRBJ1-1; D not certain. The CDR3 consists of 14 residues. Germline V lookup: CDR1 MNHEY, CDR2 SMNVEV (reference sequence). V lost 5 bases, J lost 0 bases, and 10 bases lay in between.

This clone was counted a few times. The rearrangement links TRBV6-5 to TRBJ2-7, with TRBD1 as a possible D gene (5 bases). Germline CDR1 MNHEY, CDR2 SVGAGI. This CDR3 comprises 13 residues. V was trimmed by 8 bases and J by 3 bases, leaving 14 bases between them. In DNA form, the CDR3 reads TGTGCCAGCTCCAAGGGGCTAATCTACGAGCAGTACTTC. Amino acids: CASSKGLIYEQYF.

This sequence joins TRBV7-6 and TRBJ2-7, with D hard to call. This CDR3 has 12 residues. Per the germline V gene, CDR1 is SGHVS and CDR2 is FNYEAQ. V was cut by 4 bases and J by 4 bases, with 8 bases left in between. Here the CDR3 reads CASSSDGYEQYF. The CDR3 coding sequence is TGTGCCAGCAGCTCGGACGGATACGAGCAGTACTTC. Full variable domain (rest looked up from reference TRBV7-6 and TRBJ2-7): GAGVSQSPRYKVTKRGQDVALRCDPISGHVSLYWYRQALGQGPEFLTYFNYEAQQDKSGLPNDRFSAERPEGSISTLTIQRTEQRDSAMYRCASSSDGYEQYFGPGTRLTVT.

The chain joins TRBV5-5 to TRBJ1-1, with D unclear. V dropped 0 bases and J dropped 9 bases, with 15 bases sitting between them. CDR3 length equals 14 residues. Germline CDR1 SGHKS, CDR2 YYEKEE (reference sequence). The CDR3 bases are TGTGCCAGCAGCTTGGCCTGGAGCAGCTGGCAAGCTTTCTTT. Amino acid sequence: CASSLAWSSWQAFF.

The V and J genes are TRBV6-5 and TRBJ2-7; a weak D match, TRBD1 (6 bases). Looked up from germline, CDR1 is MNHEY and CDR2 is SVGAGI. The CDR3 contains 13 residues. V was clipped by 2 bases and J by 5 bases, with 10 bases between them. CDR3 coding DNA: TGTGCCAGCAGTTACCACGGACAGAACGAGCAGTACTTC. The encoded protein is CASSYHGQNEQYF.